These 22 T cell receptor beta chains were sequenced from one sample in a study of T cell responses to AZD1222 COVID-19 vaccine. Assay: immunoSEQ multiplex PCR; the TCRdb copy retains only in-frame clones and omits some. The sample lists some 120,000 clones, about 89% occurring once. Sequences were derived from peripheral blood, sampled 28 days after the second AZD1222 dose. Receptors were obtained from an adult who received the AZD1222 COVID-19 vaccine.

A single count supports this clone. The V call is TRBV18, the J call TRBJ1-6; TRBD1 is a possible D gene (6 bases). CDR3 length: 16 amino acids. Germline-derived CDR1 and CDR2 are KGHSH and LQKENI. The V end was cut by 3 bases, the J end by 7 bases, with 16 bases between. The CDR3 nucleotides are TGTGCCAGCTCACCCACGGGCAGGGGAATGAATTCACCCCTCCACTTT. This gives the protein CASSPTGRGMNSPLHF.

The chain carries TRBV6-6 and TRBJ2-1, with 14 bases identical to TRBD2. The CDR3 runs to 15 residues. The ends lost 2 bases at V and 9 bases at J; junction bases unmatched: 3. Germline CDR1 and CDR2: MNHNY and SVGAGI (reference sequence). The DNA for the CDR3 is TGTGCCAGCAGTTACGGGACTAGCGGGAGTGTTGAGCAGTTCTTC. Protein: CASSYGTSGSVEQFF.

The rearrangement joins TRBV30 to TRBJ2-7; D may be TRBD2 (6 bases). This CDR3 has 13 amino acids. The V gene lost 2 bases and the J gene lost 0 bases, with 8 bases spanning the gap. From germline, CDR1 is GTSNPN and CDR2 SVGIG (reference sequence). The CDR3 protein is CAWSTGSSYEQYF. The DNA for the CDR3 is TGTGCCTGGAGTACCGGGAGCTCCTACGAGCAGTACTTC.

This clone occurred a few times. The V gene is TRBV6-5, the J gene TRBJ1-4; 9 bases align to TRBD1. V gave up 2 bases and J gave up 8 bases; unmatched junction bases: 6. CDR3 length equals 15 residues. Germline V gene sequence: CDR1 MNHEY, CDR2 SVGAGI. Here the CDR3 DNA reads TGTGCCAGCAGTTACGCCGGGACAGGGCACGAAAAACTGTTTTTT. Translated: CASSYAGTGHEKLFF.

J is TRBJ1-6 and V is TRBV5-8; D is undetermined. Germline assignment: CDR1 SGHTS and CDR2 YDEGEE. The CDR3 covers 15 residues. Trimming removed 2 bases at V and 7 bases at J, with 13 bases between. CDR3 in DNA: TGTGCCAGCAGCTTAGTGCAGACAAAGAATTCACCCCTCCACTTT. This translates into CASSLVQTKNSPLHF.

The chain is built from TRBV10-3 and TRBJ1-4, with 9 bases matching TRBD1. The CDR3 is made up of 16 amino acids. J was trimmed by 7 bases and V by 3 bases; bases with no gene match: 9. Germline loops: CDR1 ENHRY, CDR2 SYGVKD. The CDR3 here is CAISDPIQGAGEKLFF. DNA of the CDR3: TGTGCCATCAGTGATCCGATACAGGGGGCAGGTGAAAAACTGTTTTTT.

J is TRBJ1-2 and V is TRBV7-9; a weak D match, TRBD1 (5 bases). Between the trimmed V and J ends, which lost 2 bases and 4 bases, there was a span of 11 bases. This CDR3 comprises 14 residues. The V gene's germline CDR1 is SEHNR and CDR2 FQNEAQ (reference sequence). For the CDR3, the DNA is TGTGCCAGCAGCTTAAGCAGGGTGGCCTATGGCTACACCTTC. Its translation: CASSLSRVAYGYTF. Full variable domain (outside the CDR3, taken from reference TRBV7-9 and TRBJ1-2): DTGVSQNPRHKITKRGQNVTFRCDPISEHNRLYWYRQTLGQGPEFLTYFQNEAQLEKSRLLSDRFSAERPKGSFSTLEIQRTEQGDSAMYLCASSLSRVAYGYTFGSGTRLTVV.

CDR3 residues: CASRLGDRVPGNTIYF. The CDR3 nucleotides read TGTGCCAGCAGATTGGGGGACAGGGTTCCTGGAAACACCATATATTTT. The J gene is TRBJ1-3, the V gene TRBV4-2; TRBD1 matches 9 bases. Germline assignment: CDR1 LGHNA and CDR2 YNFKEQ. With V trimmed by 6 bases and J by 2 bases, 8 bases remained unmatched. This CDR3 comprises 16 residues.

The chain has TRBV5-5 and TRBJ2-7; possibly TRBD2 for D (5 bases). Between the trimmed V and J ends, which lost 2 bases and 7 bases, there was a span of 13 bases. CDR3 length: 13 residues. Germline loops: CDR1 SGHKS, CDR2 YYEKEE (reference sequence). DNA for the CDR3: TGTGCCAGCAGCTTTACGGGGTCTGGGGAGCAGTACTTC. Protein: CASSFTGSGEQYF.

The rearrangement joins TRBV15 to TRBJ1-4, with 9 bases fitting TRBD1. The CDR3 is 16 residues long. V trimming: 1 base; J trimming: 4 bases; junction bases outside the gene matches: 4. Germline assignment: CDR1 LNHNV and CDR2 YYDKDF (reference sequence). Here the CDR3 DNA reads TGTGCCACCAGCAGAGGCACAGGGGGCCGTAATGAAAAACTGTTTTTT. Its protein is CATSRGTGGRNEKLFF.

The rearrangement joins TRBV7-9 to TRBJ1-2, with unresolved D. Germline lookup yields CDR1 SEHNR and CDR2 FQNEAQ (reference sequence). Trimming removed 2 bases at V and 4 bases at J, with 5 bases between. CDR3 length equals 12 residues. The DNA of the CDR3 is TGTGCCAGCAGCTTACTCAGCTATGGCTACACCTTC. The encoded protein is CASSLLSYGYTF.

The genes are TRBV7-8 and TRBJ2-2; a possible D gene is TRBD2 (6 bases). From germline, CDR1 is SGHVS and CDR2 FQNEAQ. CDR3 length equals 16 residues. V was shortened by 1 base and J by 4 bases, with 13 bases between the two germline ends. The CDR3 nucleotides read TGTGCCAGCAGCTTAGTCTTTAGCGGTCCCACCGGGGAGCTGTTTTTT. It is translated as CASSLVFSGPTGELFF. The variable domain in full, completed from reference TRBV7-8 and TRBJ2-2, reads GAGVSQSPRYKVAKRGQDVALRCDPISGHVSLFWYQQALGQGPEFLTYFQNEAQLDKSGLPSDRFFAERPEGSVSTLKIQRTQQEDSAVYLCASSLVFSGPTGELFFGEGSRLTVL.

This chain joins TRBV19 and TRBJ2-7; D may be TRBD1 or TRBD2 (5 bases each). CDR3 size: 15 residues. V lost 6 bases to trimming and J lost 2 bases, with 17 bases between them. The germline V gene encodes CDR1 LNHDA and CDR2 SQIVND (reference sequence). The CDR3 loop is CASRRTRDGTYEQYF. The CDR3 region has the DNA TGTGCCAGTAGGCGCACCCGGGACGGAACCTACGAGCAGTACTTC.

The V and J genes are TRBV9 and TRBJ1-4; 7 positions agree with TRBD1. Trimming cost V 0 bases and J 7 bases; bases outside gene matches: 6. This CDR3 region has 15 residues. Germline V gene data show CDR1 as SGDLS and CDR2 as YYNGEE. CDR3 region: CASSVAQGEGEKLFF. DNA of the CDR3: TGTGCCAGCAGCGTAGCGCAGGGGGAAGGTGAAAAACTGTTTTTT.

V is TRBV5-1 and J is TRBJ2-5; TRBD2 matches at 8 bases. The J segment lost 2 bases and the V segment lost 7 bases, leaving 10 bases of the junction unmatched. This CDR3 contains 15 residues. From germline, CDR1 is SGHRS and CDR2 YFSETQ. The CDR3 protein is CASRRTGLGQETQYF. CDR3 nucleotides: TGCGCCAGCCGACGTACGGGACTAGGGCAAGAGACCCAGTACTTC.

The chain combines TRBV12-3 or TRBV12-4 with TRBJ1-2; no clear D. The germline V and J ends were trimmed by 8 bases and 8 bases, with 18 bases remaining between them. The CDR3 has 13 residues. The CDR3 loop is CASSPSNPKGYTF. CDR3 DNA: TGTGCCAGCTCCCCCTCGAACCCGAAGGGCTACACCTTC.

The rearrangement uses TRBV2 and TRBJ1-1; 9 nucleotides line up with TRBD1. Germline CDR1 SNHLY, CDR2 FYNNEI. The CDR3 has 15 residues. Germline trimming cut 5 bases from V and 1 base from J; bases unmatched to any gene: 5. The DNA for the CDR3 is TGTGCCAGCAGTCCACAGGGGGCTGGGAACACTGAAGCTTTCTTT. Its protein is CASSPQGAGNTEAFF.

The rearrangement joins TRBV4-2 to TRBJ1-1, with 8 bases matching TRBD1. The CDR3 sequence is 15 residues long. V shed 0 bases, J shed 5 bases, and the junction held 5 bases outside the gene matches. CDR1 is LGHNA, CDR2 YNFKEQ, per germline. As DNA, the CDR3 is TGTGCCAGCAGCCAAGATGGGGGACAGGCAACTGAAGCTTTCTTT. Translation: CASSQDGGQATEAFF.

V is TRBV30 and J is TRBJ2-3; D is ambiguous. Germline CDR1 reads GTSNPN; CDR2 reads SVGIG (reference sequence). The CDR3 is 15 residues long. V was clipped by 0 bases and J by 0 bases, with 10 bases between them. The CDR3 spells CAWSVGGSSTDTQYF. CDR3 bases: TGTGCCTGGAGTGTAGGCGGCTCTAGCACAGATACGCAGTATTTT. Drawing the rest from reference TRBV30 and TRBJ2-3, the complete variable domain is SQTIHQWPATLVQPVGSPLSLECTVEGTSNPNLYWYRQAAGRGLQLLFYSVGIGQISSEVPQNLSASRPQDRQFILSSKKLLLSDSGFYLCAWSVGGSSTDTQYFGPGTRLTVL.

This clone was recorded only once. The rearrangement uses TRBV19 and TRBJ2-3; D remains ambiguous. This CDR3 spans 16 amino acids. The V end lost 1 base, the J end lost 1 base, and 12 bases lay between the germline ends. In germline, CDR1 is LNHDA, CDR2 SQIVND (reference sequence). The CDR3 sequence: CASSIVPGFGTDTQYF. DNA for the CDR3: TGTGCCAGTAGTATAGTACCAGGCTTCGGCACAGATACGCAGTATTTT.

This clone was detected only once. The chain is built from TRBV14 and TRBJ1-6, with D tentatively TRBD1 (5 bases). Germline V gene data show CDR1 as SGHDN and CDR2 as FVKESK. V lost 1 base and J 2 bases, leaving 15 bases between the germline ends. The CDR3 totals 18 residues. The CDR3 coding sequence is TGTGCCAGCAGCCAAGGGAACAGGAATGCGCCCTATAATTCACCCCTCCACTTT. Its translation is CASSQGNRNAPYNSPLHF.

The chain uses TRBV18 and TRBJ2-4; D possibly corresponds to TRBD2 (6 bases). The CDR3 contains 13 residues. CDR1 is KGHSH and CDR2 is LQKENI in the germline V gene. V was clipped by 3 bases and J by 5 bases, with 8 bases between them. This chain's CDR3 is CASSPGGENIQYF. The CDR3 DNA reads TGTGCCAGCTCACCCGGAGGGGAAAACATTCAGTACTTC.